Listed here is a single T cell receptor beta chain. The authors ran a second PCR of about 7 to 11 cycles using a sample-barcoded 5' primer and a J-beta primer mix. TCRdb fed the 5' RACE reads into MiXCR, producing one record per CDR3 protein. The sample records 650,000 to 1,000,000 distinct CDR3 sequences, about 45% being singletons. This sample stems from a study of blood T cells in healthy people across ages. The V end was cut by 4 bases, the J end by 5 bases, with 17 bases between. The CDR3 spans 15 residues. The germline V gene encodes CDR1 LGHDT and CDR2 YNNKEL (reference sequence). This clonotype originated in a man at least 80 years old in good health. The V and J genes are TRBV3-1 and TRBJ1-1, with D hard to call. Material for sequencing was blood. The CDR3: CASSLTFGYVTEAFF. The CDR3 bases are TGTGCCAGCAGCCTTACCTTTGGGTACGTAACTGAAGCTTTCTTT.